This entry describes one TCR beta chain. Clones were sequenced by immunoSEQ multiplex PCR, and TCRdb holds only the in-frame ones, with some missing. The sample shows about 46,000 clones, around 89% of them seen only once. This record comes from a study of blood T cell repertoires in COVID-19. The CDR3 is 8 residues long. This receptor was identified in a man aged 45-65 years with active COVID-19. Material for sequencing was peripheral blood. The rearrangement uses TRBV12-2 and TRBJ2-1; TRBD2, the table's D call, was not compared with the DNA. TRBV12-2 is annotated as a pseudogene. For the CDR3, the DNA is TGTGCAAGTCGGCCGGTATTCTTC. Translated: CASRPVFF.